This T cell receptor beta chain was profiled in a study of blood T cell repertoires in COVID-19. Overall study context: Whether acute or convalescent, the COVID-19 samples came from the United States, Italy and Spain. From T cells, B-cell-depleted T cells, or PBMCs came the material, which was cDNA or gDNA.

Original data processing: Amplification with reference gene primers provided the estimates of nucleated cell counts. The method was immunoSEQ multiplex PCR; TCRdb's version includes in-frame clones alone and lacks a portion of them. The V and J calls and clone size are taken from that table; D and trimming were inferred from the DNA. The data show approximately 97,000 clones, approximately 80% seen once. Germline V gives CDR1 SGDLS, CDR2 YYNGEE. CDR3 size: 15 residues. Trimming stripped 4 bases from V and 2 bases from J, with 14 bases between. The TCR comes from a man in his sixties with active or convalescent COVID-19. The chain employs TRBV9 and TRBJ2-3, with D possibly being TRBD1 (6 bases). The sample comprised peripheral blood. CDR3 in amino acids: CASSRLDSPTDTQYF. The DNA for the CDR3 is TGTGCCAGCAGCCGCTTGGACAGCCCCACAGATACGCAGTATTTT.